Described below is a single T cell receptor (beta chain) sequence and its context. No antigen is known for it. This record comes from a study of CXCR3-negative and CXCR3-positive naive CD8 T cells. Preparation of TRB cDNA libraries relied on 5' RACE carrying UMI labels. TCRdb re-called the 5' RACE reads and gives one entry per CDR3 protein, without DNA. The sample data list 100,000 to 150,000 distinct CDR3 sequences. Findings and caveats of the study: Unlike memory cells, which differed, naive CXCR3-negative and CXCR3-positive cells had similar TRBV-TRBJ usage.

CDR1 and CDR2 (germline): DFQATT, SNEGSKA (reference sequence). This CDR3 has 15 amino acids. This receptor was obtained from a human donor in good health. Some clones in this sample may be carry-over from other donors' samples. V gene TRBV20-1 combines with J gene TRBJ2-7. The material sequenced was naive CXCR3- CD8+ T cells from blood. As for subset: CD45RO-CCR7+CD27+CD95- naive CD8+ T cells lacking CXCR3 (TNR3-). The CDR3: CSARDGSGRPYEQYF.